This paragraph covers one T cell receptor (beta chain) sequence. Its matching antigen is unknown. This CDR3 has 13 amino acids. Germline CDR1 SGHAT, CDR2 FQNNGV. V was trimmed by 5 bases and J by 5 bases, leaving 10 bases between them. The sample originates from a study of T cell responses to AZD1222 COVID-19 vaccine. Clones were sequenced by immunoSEQ multiplex PCR, and TCRdb holds only the in-frame ones, with some missing. The data contain 150,000 to 200,000 clones, 85% to 95% of them singletons. Findings and limits, study-wide: Following two doses of AZD1222, Spike-specific TCR breadth and depth rose. Spike as a whole was targeted by vaccine-associated CD4 TCRs, dominant at 160-218 and 743-854. No day 14 peak samples; only post-peak repertoires were characterized.

The chain carries TRBV11-2 and TRBJ1-5; D remains unclear. This sample comprised peripheral blood, obtained 28 days after the second AZD1222 dose. The TCR was taken from an adult who received the AZD1222 COVID-19 vaccine. The CDR3 DNA reads TGTGCCAGCAGCCCCTCGGTCGATCAGCCCCAGCATTTT. It encodes CASSPSVDQPQHF. The complete variable domain, with remaining parts taken from reference TRBV11-2 and TRBJ1-5, reads EAGVAQSPRYKIIEKRQSVAFWCNPISGHATLYWYQQILGQGPKLLIQFQNNGVVDDSQLPKDRFSAERLKGVDSTLKIQPAKLEDSAVYLCASSPSVDQPQHFGDGTRLSIL.